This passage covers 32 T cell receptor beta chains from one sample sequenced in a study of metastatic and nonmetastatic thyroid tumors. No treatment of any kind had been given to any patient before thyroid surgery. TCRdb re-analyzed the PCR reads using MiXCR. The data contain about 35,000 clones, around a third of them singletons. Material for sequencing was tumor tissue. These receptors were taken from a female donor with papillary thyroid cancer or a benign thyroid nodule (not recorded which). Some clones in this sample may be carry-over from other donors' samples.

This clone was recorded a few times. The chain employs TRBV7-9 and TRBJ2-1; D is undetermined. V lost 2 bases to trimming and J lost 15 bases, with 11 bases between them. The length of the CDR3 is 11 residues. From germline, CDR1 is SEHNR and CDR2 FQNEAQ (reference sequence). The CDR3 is CASSLLYGGFF. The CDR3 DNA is TGTGCCAGCAGCTTATTGTACGGCGGGTTCTTC.

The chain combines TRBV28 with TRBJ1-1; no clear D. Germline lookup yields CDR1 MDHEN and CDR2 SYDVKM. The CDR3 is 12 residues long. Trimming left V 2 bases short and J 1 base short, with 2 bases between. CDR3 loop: CASSLQNTEAFF. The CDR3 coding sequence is TGTGCCAGCAGTTTACAGAACACTGAAGCTTTCTTT.

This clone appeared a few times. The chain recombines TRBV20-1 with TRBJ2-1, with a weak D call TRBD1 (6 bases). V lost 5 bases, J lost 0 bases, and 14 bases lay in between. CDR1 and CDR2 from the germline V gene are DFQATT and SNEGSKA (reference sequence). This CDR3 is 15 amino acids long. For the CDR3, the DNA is TGCAGTGCTCCAGGGGCCCAGGGCTCCTACAATGAGCAGTTCTTC. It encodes CSAPGAQGSYNEQFF.

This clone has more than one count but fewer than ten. The CDR3 DNA reads TGTGCCAGCAGTAAGACCGGGGGCCATGAGCAGTTCTTC. Amino acid sequence: CASSKTGGHEQFF. The chain couples TRBV28 to TRBJ2-1, with D tentatively TRBD1 or TRBD2 (6 bases each). V lost 5 bases, J lost 8 bases, and 13 bases lay in between. This CDR3 is 13 amino acids long. Germline CDR1 reads MDHEN; CDR2 reads SYDVKM.

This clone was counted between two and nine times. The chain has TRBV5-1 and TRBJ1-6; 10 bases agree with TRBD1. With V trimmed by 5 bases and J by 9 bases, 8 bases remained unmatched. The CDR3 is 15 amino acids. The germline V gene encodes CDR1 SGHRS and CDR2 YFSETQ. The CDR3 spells CASSSGTGEGSPLHF. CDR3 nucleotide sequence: TGCGCCAGCAGTAGCGGGACAGGGGAAGGTTCACCCCTCCACTTT.

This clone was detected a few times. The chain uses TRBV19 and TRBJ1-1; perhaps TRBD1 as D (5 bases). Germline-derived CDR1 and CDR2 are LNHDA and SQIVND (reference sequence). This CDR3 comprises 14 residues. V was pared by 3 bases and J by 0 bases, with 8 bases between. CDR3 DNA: TGTGCCAGTAGTATCCCGGGGGTGAACACTGAAGCTTTCTTT. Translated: CASSIPGVNTEAFF.

CDR3 residues: CASSGGPAGYEQYF. The CDR3 coding sequence is TGTGCCAGCAGTGGGGGACCCGCTGGCTACGAGCAGTACTTC. The V and J genes are TRBV6-1 and TRBJ2-7; D may be TRBD1 or TRBD2 (5 bases each). The CDR3 contains 14 residues. Trimming left V 4 bases short and J 3 bases short, with 13 bases between. Germline V CDR1 and CDR2: MNHNS, SASEGT.

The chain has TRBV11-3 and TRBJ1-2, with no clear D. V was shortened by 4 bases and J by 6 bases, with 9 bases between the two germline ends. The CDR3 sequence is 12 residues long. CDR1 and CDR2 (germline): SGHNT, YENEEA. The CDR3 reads CASSSGRDGYTF. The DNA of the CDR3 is TGTGCCAGCAGCTCGGGCCGGGATGGCTACACCTTC.

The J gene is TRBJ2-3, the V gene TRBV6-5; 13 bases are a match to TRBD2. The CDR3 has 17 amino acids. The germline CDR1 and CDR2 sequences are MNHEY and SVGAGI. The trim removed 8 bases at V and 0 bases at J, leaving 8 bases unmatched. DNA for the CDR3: TGTGCCAGCCTCCAGGGGACTAGCGGGACCAGCACAGATACGCAGTATTTT. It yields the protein CASLQGTSGTSTDTQYF.

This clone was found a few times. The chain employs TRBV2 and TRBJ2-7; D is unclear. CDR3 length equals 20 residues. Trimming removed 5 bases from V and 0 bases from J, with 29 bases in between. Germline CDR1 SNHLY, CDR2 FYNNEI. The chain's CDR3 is CASSKGSNGVSIVNSYEQYF. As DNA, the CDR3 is TGTGCCAGCAGTAAAGGATCGAATGGAGTCTCAATTGTAAACTCCTACGAGCAGTACTTC.

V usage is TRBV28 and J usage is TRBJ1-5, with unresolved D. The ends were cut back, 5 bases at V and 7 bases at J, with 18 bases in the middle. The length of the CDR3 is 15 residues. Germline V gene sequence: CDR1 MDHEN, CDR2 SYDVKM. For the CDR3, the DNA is TGTGCCAGCAGTCCGACGGGCTTAATGGGGCAGCCCCAGCATTTT. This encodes CASSPTGLMGQPQHF.

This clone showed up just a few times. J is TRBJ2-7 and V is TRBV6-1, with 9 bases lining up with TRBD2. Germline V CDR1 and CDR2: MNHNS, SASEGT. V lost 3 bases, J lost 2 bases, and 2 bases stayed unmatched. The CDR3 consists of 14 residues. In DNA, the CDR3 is TGTGCCAGCAGTGACGCGGGAGGGCCCTACGAGCAGTACTTC. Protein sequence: CASSDAGGPYEQYF.

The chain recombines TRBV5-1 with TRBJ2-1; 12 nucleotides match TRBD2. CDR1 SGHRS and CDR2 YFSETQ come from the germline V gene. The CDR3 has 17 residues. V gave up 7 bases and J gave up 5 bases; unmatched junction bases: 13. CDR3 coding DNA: TGCGCCAGCCGTCATAGGACGACTAGCGGGAGCCACAATGAGCAGTTCTTC. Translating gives CASRHRTTSGSHNEQFF.

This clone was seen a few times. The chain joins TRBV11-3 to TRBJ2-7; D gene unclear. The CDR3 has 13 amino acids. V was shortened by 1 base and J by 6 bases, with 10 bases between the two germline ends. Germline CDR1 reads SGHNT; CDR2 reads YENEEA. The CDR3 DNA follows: TGTGCCAGCAGCTTAGGGTTTCAGCGCGAGCAGTACTTC. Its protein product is CASSLGFQREQYF.

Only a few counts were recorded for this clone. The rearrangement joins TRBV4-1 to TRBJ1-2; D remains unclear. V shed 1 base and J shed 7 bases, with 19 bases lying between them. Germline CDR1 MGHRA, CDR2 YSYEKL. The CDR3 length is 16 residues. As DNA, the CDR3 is TGCGCCAGCAGCCAAGGAGTCAGGTGGAATGTGGCTGGCTACACCTTC. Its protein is CASSQGVRWNVAGYTF.

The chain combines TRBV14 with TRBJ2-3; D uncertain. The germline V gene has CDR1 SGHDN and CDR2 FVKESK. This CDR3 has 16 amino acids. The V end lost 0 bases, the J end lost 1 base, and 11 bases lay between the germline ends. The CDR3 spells CASSQDLSRGTDTQYF. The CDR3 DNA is TGTGCCAGCAGCCAAGATCTCTCCCGAGGCACAGATACGCAGTATTTT.

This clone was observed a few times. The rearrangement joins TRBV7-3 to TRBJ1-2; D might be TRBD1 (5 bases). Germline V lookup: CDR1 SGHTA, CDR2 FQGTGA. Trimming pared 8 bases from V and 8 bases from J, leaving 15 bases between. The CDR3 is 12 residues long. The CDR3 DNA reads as TGTGCCAGCGGAGGGACTTCCGCCGGCTACACCTTC. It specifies CASGGTSAGYTF. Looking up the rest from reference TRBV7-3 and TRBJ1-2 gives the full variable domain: GAGVSQTPSNKVTEKGKYVELRCDPISGHTALYWYRQSLGQGPEFLIYFQGTGAADDSGLPNDRFFAVRPEGSVSTLKIQRTERGDSAVYLCASGGTSAGYTFGSGTRLTVV.

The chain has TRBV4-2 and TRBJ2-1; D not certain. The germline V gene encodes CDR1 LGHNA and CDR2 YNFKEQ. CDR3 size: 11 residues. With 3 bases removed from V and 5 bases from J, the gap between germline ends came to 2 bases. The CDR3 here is CASSQNNEQFF. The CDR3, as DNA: TGTGCCAGCAGCCAGAACAATGAGCAGTTCTTC.

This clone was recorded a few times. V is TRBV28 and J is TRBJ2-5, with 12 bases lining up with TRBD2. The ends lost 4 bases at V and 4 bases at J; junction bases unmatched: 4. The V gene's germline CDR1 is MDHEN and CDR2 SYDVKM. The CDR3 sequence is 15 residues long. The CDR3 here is CASSSLAGGAETQYF. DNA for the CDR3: TGTGCCAGCAGTTCGCTAGCGGGAGGGGCAGAGACCCAGTACTTC.

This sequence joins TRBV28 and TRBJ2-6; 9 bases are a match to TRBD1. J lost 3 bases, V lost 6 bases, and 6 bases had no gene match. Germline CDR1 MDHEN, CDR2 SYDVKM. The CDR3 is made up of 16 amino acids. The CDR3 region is CASRGQGRGGANVLTF. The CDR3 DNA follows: TGTGCCAGCAGGGGACAGGGACGGGGTGGGGCCAACGTCCTGACTTTC.

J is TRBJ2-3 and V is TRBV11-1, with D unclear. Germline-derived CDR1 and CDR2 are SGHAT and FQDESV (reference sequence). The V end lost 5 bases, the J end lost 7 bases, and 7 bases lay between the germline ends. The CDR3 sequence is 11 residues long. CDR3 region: CASSTTHTQYF. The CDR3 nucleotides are TGTGCCAGCAGCACGACCCATACGCAGTATTTT.

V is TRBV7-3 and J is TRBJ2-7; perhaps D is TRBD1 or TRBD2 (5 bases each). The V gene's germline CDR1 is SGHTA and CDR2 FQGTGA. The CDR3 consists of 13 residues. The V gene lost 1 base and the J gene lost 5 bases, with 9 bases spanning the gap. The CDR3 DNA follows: TGTGCCAGCAGCTTAAACCGGGACGACGAGCAGTACTTC. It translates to CASSLNRDDEQYF.

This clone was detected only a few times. CDR3 sequence (DNA): TGTGCCAGCAGTTTACGACAGGTTAAATCCTACGAGCAGTACTTC. This translates into CASSLRQVKSYEQYF. The chain uses TRBV28 and TRBJ2-7, with a weak D call TRBD1 (6 bases). This CDR3 spans 15 amino acids. Trimming pared 2 bases from V and 1 base from J, leaving 12 bases between. Germline V gives CDR1 MDHEN, CDR2 SYDVKM.

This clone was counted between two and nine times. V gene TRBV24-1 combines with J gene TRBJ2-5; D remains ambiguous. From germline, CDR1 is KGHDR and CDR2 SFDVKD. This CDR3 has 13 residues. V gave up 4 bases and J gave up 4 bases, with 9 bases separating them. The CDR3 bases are TGTGCCACCAGTGAGGTTCCGGGAGAGACCCAGTACTTC. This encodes CATSEVPGETQYF.

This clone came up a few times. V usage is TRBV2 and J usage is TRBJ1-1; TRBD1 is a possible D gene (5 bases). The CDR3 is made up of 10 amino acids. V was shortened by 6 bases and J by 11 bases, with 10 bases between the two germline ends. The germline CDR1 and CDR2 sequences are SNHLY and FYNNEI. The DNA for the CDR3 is TGTGCCAGCAGGCAGGGTTTTGCTTTCTTT. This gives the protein CASRQGFAFF.

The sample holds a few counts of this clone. This chain's CDR3 is CASSFTQGGYGYTF. The CDR3 bases are TGCGCCAGCAGCTTCACCCAGGGGGGCTATGGCTACACCTTC. V usage is TRBV5-1 and J usage is TRBJ1-2; 7 bases map to TRBD1. With 2 bases clipped from V and 4 bases from J, the junction kept 5 bases outside the gene matches. Germline assignment: CDR1 SGHRS and CDR2 YFSETQ. This CDR3 comprises 14 residues. Full variable domain (outside the CDR3, taken from reference TRBV5-1 and TRBJ1-2): KAGVTQTPRYLIKTRGQQVTLSCSPISGHRSVSWYQQTPGQGLQFLFEYFSETQRNKGNFPGRFSGRQFSNSRSEMNVSTLELGDSALYLCASSFTQGGYGYTFGSGTRLTVV.

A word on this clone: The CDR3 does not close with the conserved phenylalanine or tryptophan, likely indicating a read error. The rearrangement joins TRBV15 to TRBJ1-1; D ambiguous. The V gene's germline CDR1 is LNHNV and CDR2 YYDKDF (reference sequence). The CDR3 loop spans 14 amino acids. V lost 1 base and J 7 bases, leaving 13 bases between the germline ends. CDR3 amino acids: CATSRARQYDEAFL. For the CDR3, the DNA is TGTGCCACCAGCAGAGCCAGGCAATACGATGAAGCTTTCTTA.

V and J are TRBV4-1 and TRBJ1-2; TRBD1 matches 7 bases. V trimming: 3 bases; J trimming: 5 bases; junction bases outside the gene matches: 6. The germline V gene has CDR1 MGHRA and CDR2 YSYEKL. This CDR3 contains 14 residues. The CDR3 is CASSQPGQRYGYTF. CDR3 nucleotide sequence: TGCGCCAGCAGCCAGCCGGGACAGCGTTATGGCTACACCTTC.

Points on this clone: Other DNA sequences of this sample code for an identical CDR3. CDR3 protein: CASSLGGTSGRDTQYF. CDR3 sequence (DNA): TGTGCCAGCAGCTTAGGGGGGACTAGCGGGCGGGATACGCAGTATTTT. This chain connects TRBV11-2 to TRBJ2-3; 12 bases line up with TRBD2. In germline, CDR1 is SGHAT, CDR2 FQNNGV. Trimming removed 1 base from V and 6 bases from J; junction bases left unmatched: 5. The CDR3 covers 16 residues. The entire variable domain, with the rest obtained from reference TRBV11-2 and TRBJ2-3, is as follows: EAGVAQSPRYKIIEKRQSVAFWCNPISGHATLYWYQQILGQGPKLLIQFQNNGVVDDSQLPKDRFSAERLKGVDSTLKIQPAKLEDSAVYLCASSLGGTSGRDTQYFGPGTRLTVL.

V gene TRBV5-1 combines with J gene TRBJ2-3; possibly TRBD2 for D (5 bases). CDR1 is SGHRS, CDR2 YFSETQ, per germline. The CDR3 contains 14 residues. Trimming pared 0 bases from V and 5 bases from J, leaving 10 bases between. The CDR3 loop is CASSLDGMGDTQYF. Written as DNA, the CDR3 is TGCGCCAGCAGCTTGGACGGGATGGGAGATACGCAGTATTTT.

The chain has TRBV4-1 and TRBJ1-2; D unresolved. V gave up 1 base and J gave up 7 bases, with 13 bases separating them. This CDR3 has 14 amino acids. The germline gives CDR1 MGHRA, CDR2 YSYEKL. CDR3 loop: CASSQGPRYSGYTF. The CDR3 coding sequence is TGCGCCAGCAGCCAAGGGCCCCGGTACTCTGGCTACACCTTC.

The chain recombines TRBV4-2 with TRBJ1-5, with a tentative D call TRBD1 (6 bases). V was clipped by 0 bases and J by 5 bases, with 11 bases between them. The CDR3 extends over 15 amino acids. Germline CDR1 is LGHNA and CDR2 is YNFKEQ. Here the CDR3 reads CASSQDKGGDQPQHF. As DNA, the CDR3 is TGTGCCAGCAGCCAAGATAAGGGGGGAGATCAGCCCCAGCATTTT.